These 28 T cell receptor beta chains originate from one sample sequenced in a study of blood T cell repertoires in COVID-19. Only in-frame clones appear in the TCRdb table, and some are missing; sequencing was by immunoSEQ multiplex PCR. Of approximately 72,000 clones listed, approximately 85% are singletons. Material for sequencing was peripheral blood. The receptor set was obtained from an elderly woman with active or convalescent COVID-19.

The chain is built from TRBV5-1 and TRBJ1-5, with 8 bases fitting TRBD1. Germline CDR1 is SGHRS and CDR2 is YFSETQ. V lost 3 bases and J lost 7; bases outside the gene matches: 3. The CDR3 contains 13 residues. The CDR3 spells CASSSGQGQPQHF. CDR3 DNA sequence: TGCGCCAGCAGCTCCGGACAGGGACAGCCCCAGCATTTT.

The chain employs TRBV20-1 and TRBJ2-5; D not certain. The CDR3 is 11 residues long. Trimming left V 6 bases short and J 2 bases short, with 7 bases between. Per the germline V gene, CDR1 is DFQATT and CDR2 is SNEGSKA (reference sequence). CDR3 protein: CSALKQETQYF. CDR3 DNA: TGCAGTGCACTAAAACAAGAGACCCAGTACTTC.

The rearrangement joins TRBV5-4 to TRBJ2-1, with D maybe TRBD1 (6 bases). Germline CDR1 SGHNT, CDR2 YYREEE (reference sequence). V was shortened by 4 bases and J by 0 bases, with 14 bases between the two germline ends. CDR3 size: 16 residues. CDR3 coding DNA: TGTGCCAGCAGCGGAAGGACAGAGAACTCCTACAATGAGCAGTTCTTC. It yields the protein CASSGRTENSYNEQFF. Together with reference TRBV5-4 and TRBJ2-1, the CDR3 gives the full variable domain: ETGVTQSPTHLIKTRGQQVTLRCSSQSGHNTVSWYQQALGQGPQFIFQYYREEENGRGNFPPRFSGLQFPNYSSELNVNALELDDSALYLCASSGRTENSYNEQFFGPGTRLTVL.

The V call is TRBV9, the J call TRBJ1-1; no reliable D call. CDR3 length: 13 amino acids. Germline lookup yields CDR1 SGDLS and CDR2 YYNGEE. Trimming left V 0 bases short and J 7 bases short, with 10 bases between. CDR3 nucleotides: TGTGCCAGCAGCGTAGTATTGACAAGTGAAGCTTTCTTT. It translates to CASSVVLTSEAFF. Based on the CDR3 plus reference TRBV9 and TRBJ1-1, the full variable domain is DSGVTQTPKHLITATGQRVTLRCSPRSGDLSVYWYQQSLDQGLQFLIQYYNGEERAKGNILERFSAQQFPDLHSELNLSSLELGDSALYFCASSVVLTSEAFFGQGTRLTVV.

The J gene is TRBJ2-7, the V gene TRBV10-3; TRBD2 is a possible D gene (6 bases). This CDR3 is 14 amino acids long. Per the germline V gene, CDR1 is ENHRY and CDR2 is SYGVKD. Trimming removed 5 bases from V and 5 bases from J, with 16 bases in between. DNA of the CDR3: TGTGCCATCAGTCCTAGTGGGCGGGAACACGAGCAGTACTTC. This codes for CAISPSGREHEQYF.

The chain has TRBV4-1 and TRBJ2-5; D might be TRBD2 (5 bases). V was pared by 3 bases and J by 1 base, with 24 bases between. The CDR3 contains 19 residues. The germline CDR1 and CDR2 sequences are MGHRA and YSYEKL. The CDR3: CASSHLQFSGSRSQETQYF. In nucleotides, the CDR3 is TGCGCCAGCAGCCACCTTCAATTCAGCGGTAGCCGGTCCCAAGAGACCCAGTACTTC.

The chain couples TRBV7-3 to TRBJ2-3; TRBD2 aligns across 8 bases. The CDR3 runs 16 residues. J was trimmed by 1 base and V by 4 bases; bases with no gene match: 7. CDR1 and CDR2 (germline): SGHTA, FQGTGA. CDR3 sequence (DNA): TGTGCCAGCAGCTCCTCGGGGGGGGCTCGCACAGATACGCAGTATTTT. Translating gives CASSSSGGARTDTQYF.

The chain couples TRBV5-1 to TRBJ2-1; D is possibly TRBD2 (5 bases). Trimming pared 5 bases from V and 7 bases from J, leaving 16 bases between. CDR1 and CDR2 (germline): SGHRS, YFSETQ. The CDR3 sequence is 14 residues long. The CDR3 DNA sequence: TGCGCCAGCAGGCTTAGCGTCTCCCCAAATGAGCAGTTCTTC. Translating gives CASRLSVSPNEQFF.

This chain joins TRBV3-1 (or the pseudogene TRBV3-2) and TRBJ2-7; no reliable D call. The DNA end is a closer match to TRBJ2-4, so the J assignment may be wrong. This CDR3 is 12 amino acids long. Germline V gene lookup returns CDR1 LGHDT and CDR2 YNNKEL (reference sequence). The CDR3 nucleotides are TGTGCCAGCAGCCAAGATCGCGGCATTCAGTACTTC. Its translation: CASSQDRGIQYF.

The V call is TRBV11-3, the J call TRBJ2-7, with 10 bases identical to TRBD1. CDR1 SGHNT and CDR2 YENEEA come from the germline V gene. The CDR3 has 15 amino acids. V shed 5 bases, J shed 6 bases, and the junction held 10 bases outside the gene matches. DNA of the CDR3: TGTGCCAGCAGCCGAAGGACAGGGGGTATTAGCGAGCAGTACTTC. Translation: CASSRRTGGISEQYF. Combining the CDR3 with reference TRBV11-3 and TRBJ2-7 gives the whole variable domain EAGVVQSPRYKIIEKKQPVAFWCNPISGHNTLYWYLQNLGQGPELLIRYENEEAVDDSQLPKDRFSAERLKGVDSTLKIQPAELGDSAVYLCASSRRTGGISEQYFGPGTRLTVT.

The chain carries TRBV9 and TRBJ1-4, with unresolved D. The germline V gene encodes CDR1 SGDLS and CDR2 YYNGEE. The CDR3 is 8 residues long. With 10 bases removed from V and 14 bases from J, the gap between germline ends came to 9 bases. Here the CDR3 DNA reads TGTGCCGCAGCGCGCCTGTTTTTT. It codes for CAAARLFF.

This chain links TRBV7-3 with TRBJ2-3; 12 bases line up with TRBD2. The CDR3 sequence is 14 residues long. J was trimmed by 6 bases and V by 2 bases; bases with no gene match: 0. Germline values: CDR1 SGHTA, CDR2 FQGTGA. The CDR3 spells CASSLGLAGDTQYF. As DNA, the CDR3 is TGTGCCAGCAGCTTAGGACTAGCGGGGGATACGCAGTATTTT.

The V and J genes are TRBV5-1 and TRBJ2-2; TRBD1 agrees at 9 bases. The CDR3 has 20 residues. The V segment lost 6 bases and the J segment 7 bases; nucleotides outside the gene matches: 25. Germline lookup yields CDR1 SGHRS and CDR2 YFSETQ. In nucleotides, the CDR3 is TGCGCCAGCACCTCTCACTATCTTAAAACCGGGACAGGGATGAACGGGGAGCTGTTTTTT. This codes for CASTSHYLKTGTGMNGELFF.

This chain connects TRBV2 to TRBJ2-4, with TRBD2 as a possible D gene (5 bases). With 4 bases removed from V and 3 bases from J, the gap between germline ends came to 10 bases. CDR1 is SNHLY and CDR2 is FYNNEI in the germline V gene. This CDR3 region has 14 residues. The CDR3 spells CASSASGNKNIQYF. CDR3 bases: TGTGCCAGCAGTGCTTCGGGGAACAAAAACATTCAGTACTTC.

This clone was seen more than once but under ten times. CDR3 amino acids: CASSHVTGRKEAFF. In nucleotides, the CDR3 is TGCGCCAGCAGCCACGTGACAGGGAGAAAAGAAGCTTTCTTT. The chain couples TRBV4-1 to TRBJ1-1, with 7 positions matching TRBD1. The V gene end was trimmed by 3 bases and the J gene end by 8 bases; junction bases not matched to a gene: 9. The CDR3 is 14 amino acids. Germline assignment: CDR1 MGHRA and CDR2 YSYEKL.

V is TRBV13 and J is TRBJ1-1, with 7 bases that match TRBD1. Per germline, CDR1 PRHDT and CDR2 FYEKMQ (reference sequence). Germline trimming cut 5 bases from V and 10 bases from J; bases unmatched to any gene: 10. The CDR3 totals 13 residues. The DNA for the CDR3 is TGTGCCAGCAGCACCGGGACAGTAGACTCAGCTTTCTTT. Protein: CASSTGTVDSAFF.

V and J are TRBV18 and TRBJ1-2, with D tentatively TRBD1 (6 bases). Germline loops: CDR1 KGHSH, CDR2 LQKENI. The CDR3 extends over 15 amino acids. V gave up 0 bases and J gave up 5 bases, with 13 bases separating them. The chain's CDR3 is CASSPPTTGQYGYTF. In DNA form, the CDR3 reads TGTGCCAGCTCACCACCGACGACAGGCCAGTATGGCTACACCTTC.

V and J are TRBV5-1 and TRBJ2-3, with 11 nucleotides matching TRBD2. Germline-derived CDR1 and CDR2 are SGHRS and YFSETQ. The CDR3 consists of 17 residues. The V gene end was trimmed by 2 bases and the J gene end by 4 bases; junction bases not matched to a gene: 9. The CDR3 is CASSFDLAGGQADTQYF. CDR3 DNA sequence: TGCGCCAGCAGCTTCGACCTAGCGGGGGGTCAAGCAGATACGCAGTATTTT.

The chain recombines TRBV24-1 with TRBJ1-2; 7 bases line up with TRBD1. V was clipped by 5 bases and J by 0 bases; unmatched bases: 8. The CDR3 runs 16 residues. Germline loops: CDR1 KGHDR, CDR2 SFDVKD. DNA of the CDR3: TGTGCCACCAGTGGGTTTGCAGGGGGACCTAACTATGGCTACACCTTC. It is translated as CATSGFAGGPNYGYTF.

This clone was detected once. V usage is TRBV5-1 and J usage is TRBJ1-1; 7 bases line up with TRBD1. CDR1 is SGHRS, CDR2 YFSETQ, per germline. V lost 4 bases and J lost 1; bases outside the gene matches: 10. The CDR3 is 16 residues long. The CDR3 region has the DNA TGCGCCAGCAGCCCGTTACAGGGGAGGCCGAACACTGAAGCTTTCTTT. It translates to CASSPLQGRPNTEAFF. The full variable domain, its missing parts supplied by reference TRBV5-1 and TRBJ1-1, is KAGVTQTPRYLIKTRGQQVTLSCSPISGHRSVSWYQQTPGQGLQFLFEYFSETQRNKGNFPGRFSGRQFSNSRSEMNVSTLELGDSALYLCASSPLQGRPNTEAFFGQGTRLTVV.

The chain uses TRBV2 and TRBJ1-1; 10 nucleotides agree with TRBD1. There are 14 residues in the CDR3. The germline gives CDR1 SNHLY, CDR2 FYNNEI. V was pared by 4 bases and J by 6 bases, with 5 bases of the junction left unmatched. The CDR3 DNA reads TGTGCCAGCAGTGCGGAGACAGGGGGCTCTGAAGCTTTCTTT. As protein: CASSAETGGSEAFF.

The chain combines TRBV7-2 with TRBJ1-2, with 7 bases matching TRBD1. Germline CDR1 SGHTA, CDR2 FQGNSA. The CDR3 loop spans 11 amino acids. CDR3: CAAPRGLGYTF. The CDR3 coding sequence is TGTGCAGCTCCGAGGGGGCTTGGCTACACCTTC. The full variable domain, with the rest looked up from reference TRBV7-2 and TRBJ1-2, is GAGVSQSPSNKVTEKGKDVELRCDPISGHTALYWYRQSLGQGLEFLIYFQGNSAPDKSGLPSDRFSAERTGGSVSTLTIQRTQQEDSAVYLCAAPRGLGYTFGSGTRLTVV.

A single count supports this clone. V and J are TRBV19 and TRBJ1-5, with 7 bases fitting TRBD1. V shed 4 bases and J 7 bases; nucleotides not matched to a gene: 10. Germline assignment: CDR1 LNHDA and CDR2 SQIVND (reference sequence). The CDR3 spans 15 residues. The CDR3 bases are TGTGCCAGTAGTACCGAGGGACAGCCGGGACAGCCCCAGCATTTT. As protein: CASSTEGQPGQPQHF. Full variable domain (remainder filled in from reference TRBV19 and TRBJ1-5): DGGITQSPKYLFRKEGQNVTLSCEQNLNHDAMYWYRQDPGQGLRLIYYSQIVNDFQKGDIAEGYSVSREKKESFPLTVTSAQKNPTAFYLCASSTEGQPGQPQHFGDGTRLSIL.

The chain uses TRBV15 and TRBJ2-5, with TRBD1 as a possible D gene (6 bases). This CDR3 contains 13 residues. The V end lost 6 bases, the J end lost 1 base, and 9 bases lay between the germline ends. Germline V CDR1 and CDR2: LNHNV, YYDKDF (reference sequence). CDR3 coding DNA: TGTGCCACCAGTATCAGGGGCCAAGAGACCCAGTACTTC. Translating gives CATSIRGQETQYF.

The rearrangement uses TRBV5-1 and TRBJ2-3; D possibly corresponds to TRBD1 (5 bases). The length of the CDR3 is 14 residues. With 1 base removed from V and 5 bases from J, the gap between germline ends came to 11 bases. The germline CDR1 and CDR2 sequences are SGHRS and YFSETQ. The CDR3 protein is CASSLLGAEDTQYF. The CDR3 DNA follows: TGCGCCAGCAGCTTGCTAGGGGCTGAAGATACGCAGTATTTT.

The DNA of the CDR3 is TGTGCCAGCAGCCGCAGACAGGGACAAGAGACCCAGTACTTC. It codes for CASSRRQGQETQYF. The rearrangement uses TRBV14 and TRBJ2-5; 7 nucleotides line up with TRBD1. This CDR3 comprises 14 residues. CDR1 is SGHDN and CDR2 is FVKESK in the germline V gene. V gave up 4 bases and J gave up 2 bases; unmatched junction bases: 4.

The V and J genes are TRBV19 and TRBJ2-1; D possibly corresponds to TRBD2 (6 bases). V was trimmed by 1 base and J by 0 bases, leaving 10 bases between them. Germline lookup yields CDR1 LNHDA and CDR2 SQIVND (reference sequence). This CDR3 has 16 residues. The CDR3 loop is CASSIGPGGSYNEQFF. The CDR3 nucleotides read TGTGCCAGTAGTATAGGCCCCGGGGGCTCCTACAATGAGCAGTTCTTC.

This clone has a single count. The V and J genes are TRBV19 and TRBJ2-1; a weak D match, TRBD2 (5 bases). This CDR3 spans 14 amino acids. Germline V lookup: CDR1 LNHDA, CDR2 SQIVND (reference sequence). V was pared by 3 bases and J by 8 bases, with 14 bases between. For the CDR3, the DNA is TGTGCCAGTAGTATCCGAATCGAGGGTCATGAGCAGTTCTTC. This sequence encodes CASSIRIEGHEQFF.